The T cell receptor beta chain described here comes from a study of cytomegalovirus exposure and HLA in healthy donors. Across the whole study: Early release data held 85 million or so unique TCRs from HLA-typed donors. Study outcomes and limitations: Per a later analysis, HLA-associated TCR beta chains showed more clonal expansion than other, equally common TCR beta chains. Researchers reported in a later analysis that a missense DCLRE1C variant was tied to TCR beta V- and J-gene trimming. About 87% or about 30% of the time was how often most TCR beta V segments were productive, according to an earlier analysis.

PCR amplification relied on 60 Vbeta primers (plus 13 Jbeta primers). Profiling relied on immunoSEQ multiplex PCR, and the TCRdb table lists in-frame clones only, not all of them. Altogether about 94,000 clones are present, around 66% being singletons, with the ten largest covering under 4%. On this clone: Antigen: not known.

The sequenced sample consisted of PBMCs. This receptor was identified in a man aged 30 to 45 in good health and CMV-seronegative.

The CDR3 nucleotides read TGTGCCAGCAGCCGAAACCCAGGGGAGGGGGGGACTGAAGCTTTCTTT. Its translation is CASSRNPGEGGTEAFF. V gene TRBV7-6 combines with J gene TRBJ1-1; D may be TRBD1 (6 bases). V shed 5 bases and J shed 5 bases, with 21 bases lying between them. The CDR3 runs 16 residues. Germline values: CDR1 SGHVS, CDR2 FNYEAQ.